The 17 T cell receptor beta chains presented below share a single source sample, sequenced in a study of molecular identifiers for immune sequencing clone quantification. MiXCR was run by TCRdb on the PCR reads, yielding one entry per CDR3 protein. The data show about half a million distinct CDR3 sequences, with 25% seen just once and just over 0.75% held by the top ten. Sequencing was done on a sample of naive CD8+ T cells from blood, with Jurkat cell RNA spiked in. Subset specified: FACS-sorted CD8+CD4-CCR7+CD45RA+ naive T cells. The receptors come from a human donor in good health. Some libraries in this study had Jurkat cell RNA spiked in.

This clonotype showed up many times. The rearrangement links TRBV6-2 or TRBV6-3 to TRBJ2-1, with 11 bases lining up with TRBD2. CDR1 is MNHEY and CDR2 is SVGEGT in the germline V gene. Unmatched junction bases numbered 4, after V lost 7 bases and J lost 8 bases. The CDR3 sequence is 13 residues long. CDR3 amino acids: CASIIAGGHEQFF. The CDR3 DNA reads as TGTGCCAGCATTATAGCGGGGGGGCATGAGCAGTTCTTC.

CDR3 DNA sequence: TGTGCCAGCAGTTCTGCGGGGGGACCCTACAATGAGCAGTTCTTC. This translates into CASSSAGGPYNEQFF. The V gene is TRBV6-5, the J gene TRBJ2-1; 8 bases are a match to TRBD2. The CDR3 runs to 15 residues. Germline V gene lookup returns CDR1 MNHEY and CDR2 SVGAGI. Germline trimming cut 4 bases from V and 2 bases from J; bases unmatched to any gene: 4.

This clonotype has a handful of counts. The rearrangement joins TRBV20-1 to TRBJ2-3; the D gene is possibly TRBD2 (5 bases). Germline loops: CDR1 DFQATT, CDR2 SNEGSKA (reference sequence). V shed 3 bases and J shed 2 bases, with 9 bases lying between them. CDR3 length: 13 residues. The chain's CDR3 is CSASGVSTDTQYF. The CDR3 nucleotides read TGCAGTGCTAGCGGGGTCTCCACAGATACGCAGTATTTT.

In its sample, this clonotype was seen a few times. The chain is built from TRBV30 and TRBJ1-1; D remains ambiguous. Germline loops: CDR1 GTSNPN, CDR2 SVGIG (reference sequence). This CDR3 has 15 residues. V was shortened by 2 bases and J by 0 bases, with 13 bases between the two germline ends. CDR3 bases: TGTGCCTGGAGTCCCATAGACACCATGAACACTGAAGCTTTCTTT. Its translation: CAWSPIDTMNTEAFF.

This clonotype has more than one count but fewer than ten. The chain couples TRBV12-3 or TRBV12-4 to TRBJ1-1; D gene unclear. Trimming cost V 4 bases and J 10 bases, with 10 bases left between them. There are 11 residues in the CDR3. The CDR3 region has the DNA TGTGCCAGCAGTTCCCTGGGGTCAGCTTTCTTT. Encoded protein: CASSSLGSAFF.

This clonotype has a handful of counts. Without the conserved terminal phenylalanine or tryptophan, this CDR3 likely stems from a read error. The chain has TRBV4-3 and TRBJ2-3; 10 bases map to TRBD2. Trimming at V came to 0 bases and at J to 4 bases, leaving 1 base not matched to a gene. The CDR3 length is 15 residues. In germline, CDR1 is LGHNA, CDR2 YSLEER. The CDR3 nucleotides are TGCGCCAGCAGCCAAGAGAGCGGGGGGGCAGATACGCAGTATTCT. This codes for CASSQESGGADTQYS.

The gene calls are TRBV19 and TRBJ2-5; D call uncertain. Germline V lookup: CDR1 LNHDA, CDR2 SQIVND (reference sequence). The V end lost 0 bases, the J end lost 5 bases, and 4 bases lay between the germline ends. The CDR3 is 12 amino acids. The CDR3 is CASSIDRETQYF. The DNA of the CDR3 is TGTGCCAGTAGTATAGATCGGGAGACCCAGTACTTC.

This clonotype was seen only a few times. This clone may be a read error of a much larger clone one base away. The chain uses TRBV3-1 and TRBJ2-2, with D hard to call. CDR3 size: 11 residues. Germline CDR1 reads LGHDT; CDR2 reads YNNKEL (reference sequence). Trimming took off 6 bases at V and 3 bases at J, with 2 bases between the two ends. The CDR3 spells CASRYTGELFF. CDR3 in DNA: TGTGCCAGCAGATACACCGGGGAGCTGTTTTTT.

The sample holds a few counts of this clonotype. The chain carries TRBV4-1 and TRBJ2-3, with 15 bases lining up with TRBD2. There are 18 residues in the CDR3. V dropped 1 base and J dropped 4; count of bases not matched to a gene: 6. Per germline, CDR1 MGHRA and CDR2 YSYEKL. The CDR3 is CASSQGTSGRARADTQYF. Here the CDR3 DNA reads TGCGCCAGCAGCCAAGGGACTAGCGGGAGGGCCAGAGCAGATACGCAGTATTTT.

This clonotype was seen repeatedly, ten times or more. CDR3 DNA: TGCGCCAGCAGGCAAGCTAGCGGGGTCGGGTCGGAGGAGCAGTACTTC. Its translation is CASRQASGVGSEEQYF. The chain links TRBV5-1 to TRBJ2-7; 9 bases fit TRBD2. The CDR3 sequence is 16 residues long. V was pared by 5 bases and J by 7 bases, with 16 bases of the junction left unmatched. Germline V CDR1 and CDR2: SGHRS, YFSETQ.

This clonotype was picked up many times. This sequence joins TRBV2 and TRBJ2-7; D is unclear. V was cut by 8 bases and J by 1 base, with 12 bases left in between. Germline loops: CDR1 SNHLY, CDR2 FYNNEI. The length of the CDR3 is 13 residues. CDR3 nucleotide sequence: TGTGCCAGCTCCCCGACCCAGTCCTACGAGCAGTACTTC. Translated: CASSPTQSYEQYF.

V gene TRBV7-9 combines with J gene TRBJ2-1; a weak D match, TRBD2 (6 bases). CDR1 is SEHNR, CDR2 FQNEAQ, per germline (reference sequence). This CDR3 is built from 15 residues. V lost 8 bases and J 0 bases, leaving 14 bases between the germline ends. The CDR3 is CASGTGDSSYNEQFF. The CDR3 DNA follows: TGTGCCAGCGGAACGGGAGATAGCTCCTACAATGAGCAGTTCTTC.

This chain links TRBV6-6 with TRBJ1-1; the D gene is possibly TRBD1 (5 bases). Deletions cut 6 bases from V and 1 base from J, with 21 bases between. This CDR3 is 17 amino acids long. In germline, CDR1 is MNHNY, CDR2 SVGAGI (reference sequence). The chain's CDR3 is CASSPQTALLPNTEAFF. In nucleotides, the CDR3 is TGTGCCAGCAGCCCCCAGACAGCCCTTCTACCGAACACTGAAGCTTTCTTT.

Only a few counts were recorded for this clonotype. V usage is TRBV19 and J usage is TRBJ1-1, with D maybe TRBD1 (5 bases). V lost 7 bases and J lost 0, with 9 bases in between. Germline V gene data show CDR1 as LNHDA and CDR2 as SQIVND (reference sequence). CDR3 length: 13 amino acids. The CDR3 here is CASNPTVNTEAFF. The CDR3 bases are TGTGCCAGTAACCCGACAGTGAACACTGAAGCTTTCTTT.

To note about this clonotype: Likely a read error: the CDR3 ends without its conserved phenylalanine or tryptophan. It is unclear where the CDR3 begins or ends on the DNA, so no DNA is shown, and the CDR3 is as TCRdb lists it. The chain is built from TRBV21-1 and TRBJ2-7; no DNA check was done on the table's D call, TRBD1. TRBV21-1 is shown as a pseudogene. Termini included, the CDR3 measures 16 amino acids. The CDR3 spells CASSKALYAGSYEQYL.

This clonotype was counted only a few times. The DNA for the CDR3 is TGTGCCAGCAGTCCCCGCGCCCACCTGGAGCAGTACTTC. Its translation is CASSPRAHLEQYF. The gene calls are TRBV27 and TRBJ2-7; D is uncertain. CDR1 and CDR2 from the germline V gene are MNHEY and SMNVEV (reference sequence). This CDR3 is built from 13 residues. Trimming shortened V by 5 bases and J by 7 bases, and 15 bases separated the two germline ends.

In this sample, this clonotype turned up many times. The chain employs TRBV24-1 and TRBJ2-1, with 7 bases fitting TRBD2. CDR1 and CDR2 from the germline V gene are KGHDR and SFDVKD. The junction had 4 bases not matched to a gene; V was cut back by 0 bases and J by 0 bases. The CDR3 consists of 17 residues. This CDR3 is CATSDLPRTSSYNEQFF. CDR3 DNA sequence: TGTGCCACCAGTGATTTGCCCCGGACTAGCTCCTACAATGAGCAGTTCTTC.